These T cell receptor beta chains were read from a single sample in a study of T cell changes during pregnancy in multiple sclerosis. Assay: immunoSEQ multiplex PCR; the TCRdb copy retains only in-frame clones and omits some. The sample yields about 49,000 clones, around 91% seen once. This specimen consisted of peripheral blood, obtained after pregnancy. The receptors were sampled from a female donor in good health, enrolled as a control in a pregnancy study. CDR3s include the opening cysteine and the closing phenylalanine or tryptophan. A D gene is named only where the DNA matches it firmly. A clone size is listed for some rows: how often the clone was seen (once, few, many), or a class if it is expanded.

V,size,J,D,DNA,CDR3
TRBV6-4,-,TRBJ2-1,TRBD2,TGTGCCAGCAGCGAAGGGACTAGCAGCACCAATGAGCAGTTCTTC,CASSEGTSSTNEQFF
TRBV7-7,once,TRBJ2-1,TRBD2,TGTGCTAGCAGCCGACTAGCGGGGAATGAGCAGTTCTTC,CASSRLAGNEQFF
TRBV6-4,-,TRBJ2-2,TRBD2,TGTGCCAGCAGCCCAGTCGGGACTACCTCCGGGGAGCTGTTTTTT,CASSPVGTTSGELFF
TRBV7-2,-,TRBJ2-1,-,TGTGCCAGCAGCGGCAACGTTGAGCAGTTCTTC,CASSGNVEQFF
TRBV14,-,TRBJ2-1,-,TGTGCCAGCAGCCAAGGGGGGCCTGGCAATGAGCAGTTCTTC,CASSQGGPGNEQFF
TRBV7-9,-,TRBJ2-7,TRBD2,TGTGCCAGCAGCTCCAAAGCCGGGACTAGCTACGAGCAGTACTTC,CASSSKAGTSYEQYF
TRBV4-3,-,TRBJ2-5,-,TGCGCCAGCAGCCAAGAAATGGAGCCCCAAGAGACCCAGTACTTC,CASSQEMEPQETQYF
TRBV6-6,-,TRBJ1-4,-,TGTGCCAGCAGTTACCCTCCCGGGACTCAAAACGGGAAACTGTTTTTT,CASSYPPGTQNGKLFF
TRBV6-4,-,TRBJ2-2,-,TGTGCCAGCAGTGACTCGCCTAAGTCCGGGGAGCTGTTTTTT,CASSDSPKSGELFF
TRBV2,-,TRBJ1-6,-,TGTGCCAGCAGTGATTCCGGGACATTCAATTCACCCCTCCACTTT,CASSDSGTFNSPLHF
TRBV6-6,-,TRBJ2-7,TRBD1,TGTGCCAGCAGTTACCCCGTGGACAGGGGATCCTACGAGCAGTACTTC,CASSYPVDRGSYEQYF
TRBV7-2,-,TRBJ1-6,-,TGTGCCAGCAGCGTCACAGAATATAATTCACCCCTCCACTTT,CASSVTEYNSPLHF
TRBV5-4,-,TRBJ1-6,-,TGTGCCAGCAGCTTATCGCGGGGTTCGCCTGATTCACCCCTCCACTTT,CASSLSRGSPDSPLHF
TRBV28,few,TRBJ1-2,-,TGTGCCAGCAGCCCCCCCCGGGAGCTCCCTAACTATGGCTACACCTTC,CASSPPRELPNYGYTF
TRBV14,-,TRBJ2-7,TRBD2,TGTGCCAGCAGCCAAAGGACTAGCGGAGGAGGCGAGCAGTACTTC,CASSQRTSGGGEQYF
TRBV7-2,many,TRBJ2-7,TRBD1,TGTGCCAGCAGTTATCCCCGGGGACAGTCCTACGAGCAGTACTTC,CASSYPRGQSYEQYF
TRBV2,once,TRBJ1-2,TRBD1,TGTGCCAGCCCAGACAGGGTATATGGCTACACCTTC,CASPDRVYGYTF
TRBV19,few,TRBJ1-6,-,TGTGCCAGTAGTATCCCCCCGGATTCACCCCTCCACTTT,CASSIPPDSPLHF
TRBV7-8,-,TRBJ2-7,-,-,CASSPSRNRWGPGSF